The 4 T cell receptor beta chains below come from one sample, sequenced in a study of low-dose radiotherapy and immunotherapy resistance in tumors. Time point noted: before trial treatment. TRAV- and TRBV-specific primers primed first-strand cDNA, covering alpha and beta chains. TCRs underwent roughly 19 PCR cycles of amplification with a constant-region primer and V-primer adapter. From the reads, TCRdb called clonotypes with MiXCR, one entry per CDR3 protein. This sample has tens of thousands of distinct CDR3 sequences; about a third occur once, and the top ten carry 3.7%. The specimen was PBMCs, collected before treatment. The receptor source for this set is a male donor with gallbladder cancer.

This clonotype rates as medium-sized. CDR3 in amino acids: CASSERVGTLAKNIQYF. The CDR3 DNA follows: TGTGCCAGCAGTGAAAGAGTAGGAACTCTAGCCAAAAACATTCAGTACTTC. V usage is TRBV6-1 and J usage is TRBJ2-4; unclear D gene. Germline lookup yields CDR1 MNHNS and CDR2 SASEGT. The CDR3 extends over 17 amino acids. Trimming took 2 bases from V and 0 from J, leaving 14 bases between them.

This clonotype showed up many times. This chain links TRBV3-1 with TRBJ1-1, with 7 nucleotides matching TRBD1. This CDR3 has 16 residues. CDR1 LGHDT and CDR2 YNNKEL come from the germline V gene (reference sequence). The V and J ends lost 3 bases and 0 bases, in that order; junction bases with no gene match: 7. The CDR3 DNA reads TGTGCCAGCAGCCAGGGACAGTACCCACTGAACACTGAAGCTTTCTTT. Translating gives CASSQGQYPLNTEAFF.

This clonotype has a count of ten or more. The chain uses TRBV20-1 and TRBJ2-3; D gene ambiguous. Trimming cost V 6 bases and J 4 bases, with 20 bases left between them. Per the germline V gene, CDR1 is DFQATT and CDR2 is SNEGSKA (reference sequence). The CDR3 length is 15 residues. CDR3: CSAHQASLGADTQYF. The CDR3 region has the DNA TGCAGTGCCCACCAGGCGAGCCTGGGCGCAGATACGCAGTATTTT.

In this sample, this clonotype turned up a few times. The chain is built from TRBV26 and TRBJ2-7; no check of the table's D call, TRBD1, against the DNA was made. TRBV26 is deemed a pseudogene. The CDR3 extends over 15 amino acids. The CDR3 DNA reads as TGTGCCAGCAGCCAGGTGCAGGGGGCATTCTACGAGCAGTACTTC. Residues: CASSQVQGAFYEQYF.